Here is one T cell receptor (beta chain) with its context. These data come from a study of regulatory T cells in long-lasting Graves disease. In the study overall: Graves' cases, newly diagnosed, had used antithyroid drugs under 3 months.

With iRepertoire HTBI primers and Arm-PCR of CDR3 regions, TCR beta libraries were built. TCRdb fed the multiplex PCR reads into MiXCR, producing one record per CDR3 protein. The data show roughly 510,000 distinct CDR3 sequences, more than 15% seen once. Germline V gene lookup returns CDR1 LNHDA and CDR2 SQIVND (reference sequence). The V end lost 3 bases, the J end lost 0 bases, and 10 bases lay between the germline ends. The CDR3 length is 15 residues. Time point reported: newly diagnosed GD, antithyroid drugs for less than 3 months. There was RNA extracted from PBMCs, and the TCR library was made from it. American Thyroid Association guidelines defined Graves' disease diagnosis. An approximately 9-milliliter sample of peripheral blood was drawn into EDTA tubes. These same data were also listed under a study on T cells in Graves' hyperthyroidism and ophthalmopathy. From that study: Initially, a first-round RT-PCR of the TCR CDR3 employed the HTBI primer set.

The clonotype originates from a man between 18 and 29 years old with Graves disease. The chain recombines TRBV19 with TRBJ2-3, with D possibly TRBD1 on 5 matching bases. Sequencing used peripheral blood mononuclear cells (PBMCs), obtained at new diagnosis, from a patient treated with antithyroid drugs. DNA of the CDR3: TGTGCCAGTAGTATCGAAGGGGAAAGCACAGATACGCAGTATTTT. Translating it yields CASSIEGESTDTQYF.